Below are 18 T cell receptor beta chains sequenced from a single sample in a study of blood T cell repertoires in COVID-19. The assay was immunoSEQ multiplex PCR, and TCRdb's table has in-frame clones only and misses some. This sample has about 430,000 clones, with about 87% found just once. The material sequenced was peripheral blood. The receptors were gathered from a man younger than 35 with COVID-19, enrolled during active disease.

CDR3 in DNA: TGTGCCAGCAGCACTCTAGTCACAGATACGCAGTATTTT. Protein: CASSTLVTDTQYF. The chain uses TRBV5-4 and TRBJ2-3; D is ambiguous. V was cut by 4 bases and J by 2 bases, with 8 bases left in between. Germline CDR1 and CDR2: SGHNT and YYREEE (reference sequence). The CDR3 covers 13 residues.

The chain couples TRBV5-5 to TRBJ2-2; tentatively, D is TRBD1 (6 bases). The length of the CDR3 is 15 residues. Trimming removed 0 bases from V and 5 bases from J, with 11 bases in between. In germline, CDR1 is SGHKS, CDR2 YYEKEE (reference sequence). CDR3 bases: TGTGCCAGCAGCTTGGTGGGGGCGCGGACCGGGGAGCTGTTTTTT. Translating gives CASSLVGARTGELFF.

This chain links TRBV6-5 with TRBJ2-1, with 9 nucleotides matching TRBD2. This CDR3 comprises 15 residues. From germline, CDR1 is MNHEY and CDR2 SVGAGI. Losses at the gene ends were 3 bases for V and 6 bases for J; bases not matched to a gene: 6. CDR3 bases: TGTGCCAGCAGTTATAGTAGCGGGGGACGCAATGAGCAGTTCTTC. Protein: CASSYSSGGRNEQFF.

The CDR3 sequence is CASSQRGLDTEAFF. CDR3 sequence (DNA): TGCGCCAGCAGCCAAAGAGGGTTGGACACTGAAGCTTTCTTT. The chain is built from TRBV4-1 and TRBJ1-1; no definite D call. V was pared by 2 bases and J by 3 bases, with 10 bases between. Per germline, CDR1 MGHRA and CDR2 YSYEKL. The CDR3 consists of 14 residues.

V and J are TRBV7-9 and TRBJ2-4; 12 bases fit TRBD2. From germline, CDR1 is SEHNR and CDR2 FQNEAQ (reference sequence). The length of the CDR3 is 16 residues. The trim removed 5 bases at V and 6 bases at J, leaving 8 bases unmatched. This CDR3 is CASSALAGGPRNIQYF. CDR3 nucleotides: TGTGCCAGCAGCGCGCTAGCGGGGGGGCCTAGAAACATTCAGTACTTC.

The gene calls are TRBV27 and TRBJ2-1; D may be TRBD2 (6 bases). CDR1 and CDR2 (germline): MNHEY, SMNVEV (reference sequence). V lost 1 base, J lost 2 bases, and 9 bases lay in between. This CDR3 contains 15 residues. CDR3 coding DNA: TGTGCCAGCAGTTTATTTGCGGGACCCTACAATGAGCAGTTCTTC. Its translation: CASSLFAGPYNEQFF.

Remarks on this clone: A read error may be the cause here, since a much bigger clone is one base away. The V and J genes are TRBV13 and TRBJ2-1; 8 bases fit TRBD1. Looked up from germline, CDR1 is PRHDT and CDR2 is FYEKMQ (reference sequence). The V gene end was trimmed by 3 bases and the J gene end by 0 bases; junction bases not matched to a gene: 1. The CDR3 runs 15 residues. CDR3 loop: CASSFGQGSYNEQFF. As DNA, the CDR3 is TGTGCCAGCAGCTTTGGACAGGGCTCCTACAATGAGCAGTTCTTC.

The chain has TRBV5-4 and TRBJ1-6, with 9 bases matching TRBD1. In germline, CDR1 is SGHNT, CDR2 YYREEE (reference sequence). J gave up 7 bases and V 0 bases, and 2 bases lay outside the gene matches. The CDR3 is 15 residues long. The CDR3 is CASSLGGQGNSPLHF. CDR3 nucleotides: TGTGCCAGCAGCTTGGGGGGACAGGGCAATTCACCCCTCCACTTT.

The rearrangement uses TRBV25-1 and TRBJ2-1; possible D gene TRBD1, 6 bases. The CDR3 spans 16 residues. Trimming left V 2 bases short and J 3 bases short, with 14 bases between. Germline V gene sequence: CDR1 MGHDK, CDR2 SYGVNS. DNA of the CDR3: TGTGCCAGCAGTGAAACACAGGGCGGCGTCTACAATGAGCAGTTCTTC. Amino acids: CASSETQGGVYNEQFF.

This chain's CDR3 is CASGRAGQSNTGELFF. The CDR3 DNA reads TGTGCTAGTGGTCGGGCGGGACAGTCGAACACCGGGGAGCTGTTTTTT. The gene calls are TRBV12-5 and TRBJ2-2; a possible D gene is TRBD1 (7 bases). Germline-derived CDR1 and CDR2 are LGHNT and FRNRAP. The CDR3 totals 16 residues. V lost 5 bases and J lost 0, with 13 bases in between.

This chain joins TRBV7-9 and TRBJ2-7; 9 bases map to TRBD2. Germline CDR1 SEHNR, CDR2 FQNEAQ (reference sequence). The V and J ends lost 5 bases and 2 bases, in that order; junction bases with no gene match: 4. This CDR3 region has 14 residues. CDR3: CASSLTSGAYEQYF. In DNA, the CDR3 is TGTGCCAGCAGCCTGACTAGCGGTGCCTACGAGCAGTACTTC. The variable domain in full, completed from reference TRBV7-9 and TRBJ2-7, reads DTGVSQNPRHKITKRGQNVTFRCDPISEHNRLYWYRQTLGQGPEFLTYFQNEAQLEKSRLLSDRFSAERPKGSFSTLEIQRTEQGDSAMYLCASSLTSGAYEQYFGPGTRLTVT.

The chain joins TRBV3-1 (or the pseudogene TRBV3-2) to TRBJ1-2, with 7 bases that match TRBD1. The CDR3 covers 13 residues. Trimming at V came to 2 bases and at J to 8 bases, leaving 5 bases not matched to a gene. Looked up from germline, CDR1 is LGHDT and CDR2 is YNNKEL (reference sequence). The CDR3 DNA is TGTGCCAGCAGCCAAAGGCAGGGACAGGGCTACACCTTC. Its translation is CASSQRQGQGYTF.

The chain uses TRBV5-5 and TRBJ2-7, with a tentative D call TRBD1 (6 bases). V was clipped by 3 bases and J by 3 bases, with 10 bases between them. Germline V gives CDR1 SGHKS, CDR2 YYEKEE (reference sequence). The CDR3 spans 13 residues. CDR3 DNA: TGTGCCAGCAGCTATTCACAGGGCTACGAGCAGTACTTC. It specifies CASSYSQGYEQYF. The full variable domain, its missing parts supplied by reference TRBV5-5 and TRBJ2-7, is DAGVTQSPTHLIKTRGQQVTLRCSPISGHKSVSWYQQVLGQGPQFIFQYYEKEERGRGNFPDRFSARQFPNYSSELNVNALLLGDSALYLCASSYSQGYEQYFGPGTRLTVT.

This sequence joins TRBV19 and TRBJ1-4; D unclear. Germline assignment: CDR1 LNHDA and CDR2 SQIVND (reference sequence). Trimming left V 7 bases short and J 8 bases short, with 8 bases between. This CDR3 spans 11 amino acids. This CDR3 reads CASMGTEKLFF. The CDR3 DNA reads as TGTGCCAGTATGGGCACCGAAAAACTGTTTTTT.

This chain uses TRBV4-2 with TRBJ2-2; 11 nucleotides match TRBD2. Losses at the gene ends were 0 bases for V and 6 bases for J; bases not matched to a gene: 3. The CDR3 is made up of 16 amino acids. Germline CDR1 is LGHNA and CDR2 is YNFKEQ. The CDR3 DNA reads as TGTGCCAGCAGCCAAGAGGCTAGCGGGGGGCCCGGGGAGCTGTTTTTT. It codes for CASSQEASGGPGELFF.

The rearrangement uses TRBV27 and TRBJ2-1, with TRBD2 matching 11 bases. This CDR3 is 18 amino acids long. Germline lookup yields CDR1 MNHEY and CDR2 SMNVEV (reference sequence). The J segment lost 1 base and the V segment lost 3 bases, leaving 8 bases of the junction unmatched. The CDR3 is CASSFSLAGGISYNEQFF. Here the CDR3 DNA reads TGTGCCAGCAGTTTCTCCCTAGCGGGAGGTATATCCTACAATGAGCAGTTCTTC.

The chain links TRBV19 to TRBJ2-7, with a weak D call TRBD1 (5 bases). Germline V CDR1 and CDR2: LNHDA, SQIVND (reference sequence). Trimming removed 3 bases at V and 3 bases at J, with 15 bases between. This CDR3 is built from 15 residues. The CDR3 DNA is TGTGCCAGTAGTATGGAACGGCAGGGCAGCTACGAGCAGTACTTC. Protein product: CASSMERQGSYEQYF.

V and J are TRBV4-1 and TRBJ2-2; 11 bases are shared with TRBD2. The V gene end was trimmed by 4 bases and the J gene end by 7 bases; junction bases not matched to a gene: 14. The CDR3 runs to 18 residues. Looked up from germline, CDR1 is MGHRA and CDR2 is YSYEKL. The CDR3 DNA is TGCGCCAGCAGCCCACCCACTAGCGGGGGCCCGATCGGCGGGGAGCTGTTTTTT. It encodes CASSPPTSGGPIGGELFF.